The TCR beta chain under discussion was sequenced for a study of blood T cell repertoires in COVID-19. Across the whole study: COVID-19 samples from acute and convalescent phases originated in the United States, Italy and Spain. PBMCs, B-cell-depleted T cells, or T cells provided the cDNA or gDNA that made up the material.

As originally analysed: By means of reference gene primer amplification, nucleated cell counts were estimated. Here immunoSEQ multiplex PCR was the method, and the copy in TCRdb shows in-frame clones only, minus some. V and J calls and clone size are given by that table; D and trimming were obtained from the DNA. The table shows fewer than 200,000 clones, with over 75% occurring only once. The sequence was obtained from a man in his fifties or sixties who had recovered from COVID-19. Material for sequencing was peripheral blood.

CDR3 residues: CASSDRGRETQYF. The CDR3, as DNA: TGTGCCAGTAGTGACAGGGGTAGGGAGACCCAGTACTTC. The gene calls are TRBV19 and TRBJ2-5; 8 bases map to TRBD1. This CDR3 region has 13 residues. CDR1 is LNHDA, CDR2 SQIVND, per germline (reference sequence). The J segment lost 5 bases and the V segment lost 5 bases, leaving 4 bases of the junction unmatched. Looking up the rest from reference TRBV19 and TRBJ2-5 gives the full variable domain: DGGITQSPKYLFRKEGQNVTLSCEQNLNHDAMYWYRQDPGQGLRLIYYSQIVNDFQKGDIAEGYSVSREKKESFPLTVTSAQKNPTAFYLCASSDRGRETQYFGPGTRLLVL.